The TCR beta chain under discussion was sequenced for a study of shared clonotypes between healthy human individuals. A note on this clone: Its antigen remains unknown.

General study results and limits: Genetic and exposure-history diversity was limited by the small donor number. A handful of donors showed sharing of roughly 5% of naive CD4 clonotypes. Compared with clonotypes that all four donors shared, non-shared clonotypes had lower generation probabilities.

Per the original data handling: Junction-only immunoSEQ data arrived without quality scores, meaning filtering differed. The table came from immunoSEQ multiplex PCR; TCRdb's copy has only in-frame clones and leaves some out. The DNA gave D and trimming, while V, J and clone size come from that table. The table records over 2 million clones, under 95% of them present only once. CDR1 is SGHRS, CDR2 YFSETQ, per germline. This CDR3 spans 14 amino acids. The V gene lost 4 bases and the J gene lost 5 bases, with 15 bases spanning the gap. Sequencing input: naive CD4+ T cells from PBMCs. The subset is: CD45RA+ positively selected. The J gene is TRBJ2-5, the V gene TRBV5-1, with D hard to call. The TCR sequence derives from a man between 18 and 35 years old in good health. Some clones in this sample may be carry-over from other donors' samples. The DNA of the CDR3 is TGCGCCAGCAGCCCCGAACGGGTAGGGGAGACCCAGTACTTC. Translated: CASSPERVGETQYF.